This passage covers 22 T cell receptor beta chains from one sample sequenced in a study of cytomegalovirus exposure and HLA in healthy donors. Assay used: immunoSEQ multiplex PCR; TCRdb lists only in-frame clones, some missing. This repertoire shows about 200,000 clones, around 78% found once; its top ten account for around 5.5%. Sequenced material: PBMCs. These receptors were obtained from a woman between 18 and 30 years old in good health and CMV-seronegative.

V usage is TRBV5-6 and J usage is TRBJ1-1; D gene unclear. The V end was cut by 4 bases, the J end by 5 bases, with 15 bases between. CDR3 size: 14 residues. Germline V gives CDR1 SGHDT, CDR2 YYEEEE. Here the CDR3 DNA reads TGTGCCAGCAGCCCGGTTTCGGGGTCGACTGAAGCTTTCTTT. Protein sequence: CASSPVSGSTEAFF.

This sequence joins TRBV7-8 and TRBJ2-7, with D possibly TRBD2 on 5 matching bases. From germline, CDR1 is SGHVS and CDR2 FQNEAQ. The CDR3 length is 15 residues. V lost 2 bases and J 3 bases, leaving 14 bases between the germline ends. CDR3 nucleotides: TGTGCCAGCAGCTTATTAGGAGGTTTGGGCTACGAGCAGTACTTC. This translates into CASSLLGGLGYEQYF.

Comment on this clone: Other DNA sequences from this sample encode an identical CDR3 as well. This chain connects TRBV7-9 to TRBJ1-1; D might be TRBD1 (6 bases). Per germline, CDR1 SEHNR and CDR2 FQNEAQ (reference sequence). Trimming pared 1 base from V and 5 bases from J, leaving 8 bases between. This CDR3 region has 13 residues. The CDR3 is CASSLEGGTEAFF. The DNA of the CDR3 is TGTGCCAGCAGCTTAGAGGGGGGGACTGAAGCTTTCTTT.

The V and J genes are TRBV30 and TRBJ2-2; D is unclear. This CDR3 region has 13 residues. Germline-derived CDR1 and CDR2 are GTSNPN and SVGIG (reference sequence). V was cut by 0 bases and J by 7 bases, with 9 bases left in between. CDR3 residues: CAWSVASVGELFF. As DNA, the CDR3 is TGTGCCTGGAGTGTAGCTTCAGTCGGGGAGCTGTTTTTT.

This chain connects TRBV27 to TRBJ2-7; 8 bases line up with TRBD2. CDR1 is MNHEY, CDR2 SMNVEV, per germline (reference sequence). The length of the CDR3 is 14 residues. J lost 2 bases, V lost 5 bases, and 5 bases had no gene match. Here the CDR3 reads CASSTGLAAYEQYF. CDR3 bases: TGTGCCAGCAGTACAGGACTAGCCGCCTACGAGCAGTACTTC.

This clone is medium-sized within its sample. CDR3 in DNA: TGTGCCAGCAGCCCTCGCCAGGGAGGCTATGGCTACACCTTC. Protein product: CASSPRQGGYGYTF. The V call is TRBV9, the J call TRBJ1-2; weak D call: TRBD1 (5 bases). Trimming removed 4 bases from V and 4 bases from J, with 14 bases in between. This CDR3 is built from 14 residues. The germline V gene encodes CDR1 SGDLS and CDR2 YYNGEE. Drawing the rest from reference TRBV9 and TRBJ1-2, the complete variable domain is DSGVTQTPKHLITATGQRVTLRCSPRSGDLSVYWYQQSLDQGLQFLIQYYNGEERAKGNILERFSAQQFPDLHSELNLSSLELGDSALYFCASSPRQGGYGYTFGSGTRLTVV.

The chain joins TRBV6-6 to TRBJ1-5; 8 positions agree with TRBD1. The CDR3 extends over 14 amino acids. The ends lost 5 bases at V and 7 bases at J; junction bases unmatched: 7. CDR1 is MNHNY and CDR2 is SVGAGI in the germline V gene (reference sequence). Here the CDR3 DNA reads TGTGCCAGCAGTCCGGACAGGGAGCCACAGCCCCAGCATTTT. This gives the protein CASSPDREPQPQHF.

The V gene is TRBV12-5, the J gene TRBJ2-2; the D is unclear. The CDR3 has 15 residues. Germline V gives CDR1 LGHNT, CDR2 FRNRAP. Trimming shortened V by 5 bases and J by 2 bases, and 12 bases separated the two germline ends. The chain's CDR3 is CASGPSKSNTGELFF. The CDR3 region has the DNA TGTGCTAGTGGTCCCTCCAAGAGTAACACCGGGGAGCTGTTTTTT.

The J gene is TRBJ2-5, the V gene TRBV5-4; possibly TRBD2 for D (6 bases). V dropped 3 bases and J dropped 4 bases, with 13 bases sitting between them. The CDR3 spans 14 residues. Germline CDR1 and CDR2: SGHNT and YYREEE (reference sequence). CDR3 loop: CASSSGSRGETQYF. The CDR3 DNA reads TGTGCCAGCAGCTCCGGGAGTAGGGGAGAGACCCAGTACTTC.

As concerns this clone: Other DNA sequences in the same sample also yield this CDR3. The rearrangement joins TRBV5-1 to TRBJ1-2; D unresolved. This CDR3 contains 13 residues. Germline CDR1 SGHRS, CDR2 YFSETQ. V lost 0 bases to trimming and J lost 1 base, with 4 bases between them. The DNA for the CDR3 is TGCGCCAGCAGCTTGGAGGGTAACTATGGCTACACCTTC. Translation: CASSLEGNYGYTF.

The V gene is TRBV19, the J gene TRBJ2-2; no clear D. The ends were cut back, 4 bases at V and 4 bases at J, with 13 bases in the middle. The CDR3 runs to 15 residues. Germline CDR1 and CDR2: LNHDA and SQIVND (reference sequence). The CDR3: CASSRTGTGTGELFF. CDR3 nucleotides: TGTGCCAGTAGTAGGACGGGTACGGGCACCGGGGAGCTGTTTTTT. The variable domain in full, with the rest retrieved from reference TRBV19 and TRBJ2-2, is DGGITQSPKYLFRKEGQNVTLSCEQNLNHDAMYWYRQDPGQGLRLIYYSQIVNDFQKGDIAEGYSVSREKKESFPLTVTSAQKNPTAFYLCASSRTGTGTGELFFGEGSRLTVL.

J is TRBJ1-2 and V is TRBV5-1; no definite D call. The CDR3 has 15 residues. Trimming removed 0 bases from V and 4 bases from J, with 13 bases in between. The germline gives CDR1 SGHRS, CDR2 YFSETQ. The CDR3 sequence: CASSLDAGVGYGYTF. CDR3 nucleotides: TGCGCCAGCAGCTTGGACGCAGGTGTTGGCTATGGCTACACCTTC.

The V gene is TRBV6-1, the J gene TRBJ1-2; D gene unclear. The V end lost 6 bases, the J end lost 0 bases, and 14 bases lay between the germline ends. Looked up from germline, CDR1 is MNHNS and CDR2 is SASEGT. The CDR3 length is 15 residues. The CDR3 DNA follows: TGTGCCAGCAGGGAGTCCTATGGAGCTAACTATGGCTACACCTTC. Encoded protein: CASRESYGANYGYTF.

The chain is built from TRBV6-6 and TRBJ2-1; 8 bases fit TRBD2. Per germline, CDR1 MNHNY and CDR2 SVGAGI (reference sequence). The CDR3 loop spans 16 amino acids. V was pared by 6 bases and J by 0 bases, with 7 bases of the junction left unmatched. The CDR3 spells CASSETSDSSYNEQFF. CDR3 coding DNA: TGTGCCAGCAGCGAGACTAGCGATAGCTCCTACAATGAGCAGTTCTTC.

The chain employs TRBV2 and TRBJ2-1; 8 bases agree with TRBD1. After removal of 6 bases from V and 3 bases from J, the junction contained 4 bases not matched to a gene. The CDR3 is made up of 14 amino acids. The germline V gene encodes CDR1 SNHLY and CDR2 FYNNEI. The CDR3 bases are TGTGCCAGCAGGGGGGACAGGAACTACAATGAGCAGTTCTTC. Translation: CASRGDRNYNEQFF.

The V call is TRBV9, the J call TRBJ2-2; D unresolved. Per germline, CDR1 SGDLS and CDR2 YYNGEE. This CDR3 contains 13 residues. Trimming cost V 3 bases and J 1 base, with 4 bases left between them. The CDR3 region has the DNA TGTGCCAGCAGCGGCCTGAACACCGGGGAGCTGTTTTTT. This gives the protein CASSGLNTGELFF.

The V gene is TRBV5-1, the J gene TRBJ2-7; TRBD1 aligns across 8 bases. This CDR3 region has 15 residues. J gave up 0 bases and V 1 base, and 3 bases lay outside the gene matches. Per the germline V gene, CDR1 is SGHRS and CDR2 is YFSETQ. The CDR3 nucleotides are TGCGCCAGCAGCTTGATCGGACAGGGCTCCTACGAGCAGTACTTC. It is translated as CASSLIGQGSYEQYF.

The chain uses TRBV19 and TRBJ2-2; unclear D gene. Looked up from germline, CDR1 is LNHDA and CDR2 is SQIVND (reference sequence). Trimming shortened V by 5 bases and J by 0 bases, and 13 bases separated the two germline ends. This CDR3 is 16 amino acids long. CDR3 nucleotide sequence: TGTGCCAGTAGTCGAAAGGCGAACCCGAACACCGGGGAGCTGTTTTTT. Residues: CASSRKANPNTGELFF.

The CDR3 DNA is TGTGCCTGTTCCGGACAGGGACCTTTCTTT. Residues: CACSGQGPFF. The chain carries TRBV30 and TRBJ1-1; TRBD1 matches at 8 bases. The V gene end was trimmed by 6 bases and the J gene end by 12 bases; junction bases not matched to a gene: 6. Germline V gene sequence: CDR1 GTSNPN, CDR2 SVGIG (reference sequence). The CDR3 spans 10 residues.

The chain links TRBV4-1 to TRBJ2-1; D is undetermined. Germline V gene lookup returns CDR1 MGHRA and CDR2 YSYEKL. The CDR3 is made up of 12 amino acids. Trimming pared 2 bases from V and 3 bases from J, leaving 2 bases between. Written as DNA, the CDR3 is TGCGCCAGCAGCCAAAACTACAATGAGCAGTTCTTC. Translated, it gives CASSQNYNEQFF.

V and J are TRBV27 and TRBJ2-1; 8 bases line up with TRBD1. The V gene's germline CDR1 is MNHEY and CDR2 SMNVEV (reference sequence). Trimming removed 5 bases from V and 7 bases from J; junction bases left unmatched: 19. This CDR3 is 18 amino acids long. CDR3 region: CASSLTTRGQGAGNEQFF. The CDR3 nucleotides read TGTGCCAGCAGTCTTACTACGCGTGGGCAGGGGGCGGGTAATGAGCAGTTCTTC.

The chain couples TRBV5-4 to TRBJ2-3; TRBD2 aligns across 9 bases. The CDR3 consists of 17 residues. From germline, CDR1 is SGHNT and CDR2 YYREEE (reference sequence). V dropped 4 bases and J dropped 1; count of bases not matched to a gene: 10. The CDR3 region is CASSPTPSSGGTDTQYF. The DNA of the CDR3 is TGTGCCAGCAGCCCCACACCCTCTAGCGGGGGCACAGATACGCAGTATTTT.